This T cell receptor beta chain is drawn from a study of human thymus T cells. The CDR3 runs 14 residues. V shed 3 bases and J 4 bases; nucleotides not matched to a gene: 4. Germline CDR1 and CDR2: LGHNA and YNFKEQ. Resections obtained during corrective heart surgery supplied the thymus tissue. Healthy Finnish infants undergoing corrective surgery for congenital heart defects provided the donor material. Study outcomes and limitations: Biased V and J segment usage appeared in thymus and peripheral blood.

Concerning this clone itself: The antigen is unknown.

Profiling relied on immunoSEQ multiplex PCR, and the TCRdb table lists in-frame clones only, not all of them. The sample lists under 150,000 clones, more than 90% occurring once. The TCR sequence derives from a boy younger than two with a congenital heart defect but otherwise immunologically healthy. The chain carries TRBV4-2 and TRBJ2-5; the match to TRBD2 covers 8 bases. The sequencing sample was made of thymus tissue. The CDR3 here is CASSHRTSRETQYF. The CDR3 DNA sequence: TGTGCCAGCAGCCACCGGACTAGCCGAGAGACCCAGTACTTC.